This section outlines one T cell receptor beta chain sequence together with its context. Its binding antigen is unknown. One base away there is no much larger clone; base qualities are not given. The library came from the immunoSEQ multiplex PCR assay. The multiplex PCR relied on a mix of 60 forward primers for TCR Vbeta segments and 13 reverse primers for TCR Jbeta segments. A multiplex PCR assay on genomic DNA amplified the CDR3 region of rearranged TCR beta genes. The Illumina HiSeq System was used to sequence the amplified TCR beta libraries as 87-base-pair reads. In the paper's pipeline: A later analysis counted some 74 million unique TCR beta chains across the 650 to 700 repertoires, and around 9.9 million of these chains were shared by at least two donors. Raw reads were error-corrected and collapsed into unique sequences with a nearest-neighbor algorithm that merged closely related sequences to remove PCR and sequencing errors. To assign V, D and J gene segments, CDR3 sequences were aligned to IMGT reference sequences. For a sequence to be retained, at least a six-nucleotide match to both a V gene segment and a J gene segment was required. A rearrangement was called productive if the CDR3 had no stop codons and remained in frame with V and J, and every other rearrangement was called non-productive. CDR3 was defined according to IMGT convention as the region running from the second conserved V-encoded cysteine to the conserved J-encoded phenylalanine. In an earlier analysis of roughly 610 of the donors, sequences lacking an unambiguous match to a single V gene segment were excluded. In an earlier analysis of a few hundred of the donors, V segments were called functional above 56.7% productive rearrangements and were called segregating when the between-donor standard deviation exceeded 5%. A statistical classification framework was built to diagnose cytomegalovirus status from the catalog of TCR beta chain sequences. V and J gene assignment, in a later analysis, came from comparing TCR nucleotide sequences with IMGT/GENE-DB human TR gene sequences. The TCRdist pipeline was used in a later analysis to assign CDR3 sequences and most-parsimonious VDJ recombination scenarios. A later analysis defined each TCR beta chain by its CDR3 amino acid sequence plus V-gene family, and excluded reads lacking a unique V-gene family. As a way to deal with suspected cross-contamination and a sequencing artifact, a later analysis dropped 450 to 600 nucleotide sequences that were highly shared and had low generation probability. For each public chain, a later analysis derived a clonal expansion index from normalized ranks of inferred template counts within each repertoire. In a later analysis, generation probabilities were computed with a VDJ recombination model fitted to out-of-frame rearrangements, and the resulting probabilities were checked against IGoR. A later analysis scored TCR-TCR, TCR-HLA and TCR-CMV co-occurrence with hypergeometric tests, applying a repertoire-size bias correction to TCR pairs. To estimate false discovery rates, a later analysis permuted the HLA or CMV assignments 20 times. In a later analysis, co-occurring TCRs were grouped using DBSCAN, and TCRdist sequence similarity was added for clustering within HLA-allele-positive subsets. Repertoires with fewer than 30,000 or more than 120,000 public chains were left out of co-occurrence clustering, as were five repertoires with anomalous nucleotide sharing. TCRdb's version of the immuneACCESS table is confined to in-frame rearrangements and falls short of the full clone set. An unresolved V gene accounts for under half of the shortfall where checked; the remainder is of unknown origin. That table supplies the V and J calls and clone size; D and trimming were determined from the DNA. The sample profile shows some 150,000 clones; around four fifths of them were found once. The ten largest make up roughly 10% of the sample.

The data were taken from a study of cytomegalovirus exposure and HLA in healthy donors (dated by TCRdb to the late 2010s). For the wider study: In an earlier analysis of under 600 of the donors, roughly 300 Gb of sequence data and 95 million to 130 million unique TCR beta sequences from roughly 180 million T cells were reported. To predict cytomegalovirus infection status, the study brought together high-throughput TCR immunosequencing, statistical association of individual TCRs with disease status, and machine learning. Every repertoire in the discovery cohort had been generated on one and the same sequencing platform. Class I and class II HLA loci were covered by the typing at four-digit resolution. Because of strong linkage in the cohort, 4 to 6 DR-DQ haplotypes were treated as single units for association and clustering. The aim of the study was to test whether cataloging public T cell receptors could identify signatures of past pathogen exposure. Donor age, sex, ethnicity and CMV serostatus were compiled together with the repertoire data. The study used immunosequencing to profile the T cell repertoires of several hundred subjects and linked those repertoires to cytomegalovirus serostatus. Genome-wide SNP genotypes for about 60% of the 666 donors were used in a later genetic analysis, which treated that subset as a discovery cohort. Approximately 310 gigabases of sequencing data and around 85 million unique TCR sequences made up an early release that covered about 640 HLA-typed donors. In a later analysis, previously published TCR beta repertoires from 666 donors were re-analyzed and high-resolution HLA genotyping was added so that TCR occurrence patterns could be studied. Among roughly 400 genotyped donors of the cohort, an average of roughly 230,000 unique TCR beta nucleotide sequences was sequenced per donor, of which 15% to 20% were non-productive. To decide whether each TCR beta V gene segment behaved as functional or pseudogenic, an earlier analysis of some 580 of the donors relied on high-throughput TCR beta sequencing. Besides the first cohort of approximately 670 subjects, a separate validation cohort made up of 95 to 150 different subjects was used. The later analysis used no new phenotypic data to find candidate immune exposures, relying instead on TCR beta sequences and their occurrence across donors. Typing coverage varied by locus: about 629-640 donors for A, B, C, DRB1 and DQB1; approximately 520 for DQA1; 606 for DPA1; around 490 for DPB1. Among the approximately 400 genotyped donors, around 81% belonged to the genetic ancestry cluster associated with self-reported Caucasian donors.

The cohort comprised approximately 700 healthy bone marrow donors. At the time of sampling, every cohort member was nominally healthy, though immune exposures that went unrecorded were likely present. The donor tested CMV seropositive, placing the donor among the roughly 300 seropositive members of the cohort. Each donor provided a peripheral blood sample, and peripheral blood mononuclear cells were used for TCR beta sequencing. The Qiagen DNeasy Blood Extraction Kit was used to extract genomic DNA from the blood cell samples. The germline V gene supplies CDR1 SGHDT and CDR2 YYEEEE. Including the terminal cysteine and phenylalanine, the CDR3 comprises 15 residues. Left in the record is the CDR3 DNA by itself, 45 bases read in frame from the first base. The germline V and J ends show losses of 5 bases and 7 bases respectively, and no gene match explains 11 bases of the junction. Overall study results and their limits: The earlier analysis of about 600 of the donors excluded approximately 15 rarely observed V segments, including chromosome 9 orphons, because counts were too low. The classifier was reported to diagnose cytomegalovirus status with high specificity and sensitivity in both the original cohort and the validation cohort. In an earlier analysis of some 640 of the donors, most TCR beta V segments were observed in productive rearrangements about 87% or about 30% of the time, broadly matching IMGT annotations. In a later genetic analysis, a missense DCLRE1C variant was associated with V-gene and J-gene trimming of TCR beta chains, and the association was replicated in an independent cohort. According to a later analysis, parvovirus B19, influenza, CMV and Epstein-Barr virus appeared linked to several top co-occurrence clusters. A later analysis found that most CMV-associated TCR beta chains appeared HLA-restricted, with HLA associations seemingly driven largely by CMV exposure. In the study, around 150 TCR beta chains were listed as associated with cytomegalovirus. Linkage disequilibrium might explain the correlated functional status among segregating V segments, but an unknown experimental factor could not be excluded. In vitro tests confirmed that a few of the cytomegalovirus-associated TCR beta chains recognize cytomegalovirus antigens. Compared with the 666-donor mean, donors in an Asian-associated ancestry cluster had fewer N-insertions in productive TCRs, according to a later genetic analysis. A further reported finding was that TCR beta sequences accurately predicted the HLA-A and HLA-B alleles for most subjects in the first cohort. HLA typing was unavailable for some donors at each locus, so association tests used only the typed subset. Immune exposure information for the cohort was limited to CMV serostatus. A cluster of highly shared sequence variants was judged likely to be a technical artifact of the sequencing pipeline. A later analysis associated 15,000 or so TCR beta sequences with specific HLA alleles at a false discovery rate of 0.05. While some public TCRs were present in many individuals, most TCR sequences turned up only very rarely across donors. This cohort had only TCR beta chains sequenced, and the lack of alpha or paired-chain data limited which features could be detected. The presence/absence analyses assumed that sequencing depth was roughly uniform across donors, and that assumption may not be true. The 87-base-pair reads could not distinguish some IMGT-functional V segments, including TRBV6-2 and TRBV6-3, so those segments were excluded. In a later analysis, the rate of TCR association differed among HLA loci, with DRB1 alleles having the most associated TCRs and HLA-C alleles having the fewest. Compared with equally common non-associated chains, HLA-associated TCR beta chains in a later analysis were more clonally expanded and had lower generation probabilities. Strong co-occurrence of HLA alleles, especially DR and DQ, made assigning TCR associations to individual alleles difficult. It was suggested by the authors that the approach could potentially be generalized to other disease states and immunological phenotypes.

The sequence was collected from a man aged 50-59 years in good health and CMV-seropositive. The rearranged chain carries TRBV5-6 and TRBJ1-5, and 8 junction bases match TRBD1. The sequenced material came from PBMCs. The sequence in DNA is TGTGCCAGCAGTCTAAGGACAGGGCAGGGGCAGCCCCAGCATTTT. The encoded protein is CASSLRTGQGQPQHF.